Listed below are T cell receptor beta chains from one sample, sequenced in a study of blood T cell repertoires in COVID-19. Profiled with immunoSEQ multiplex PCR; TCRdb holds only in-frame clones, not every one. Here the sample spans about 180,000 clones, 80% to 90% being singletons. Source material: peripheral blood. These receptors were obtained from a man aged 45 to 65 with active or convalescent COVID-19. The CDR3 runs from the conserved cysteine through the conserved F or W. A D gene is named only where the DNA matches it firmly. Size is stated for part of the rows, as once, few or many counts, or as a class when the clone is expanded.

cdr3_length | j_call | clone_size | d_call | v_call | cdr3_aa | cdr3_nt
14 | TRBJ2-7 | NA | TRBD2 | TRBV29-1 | CSVSGTSDFYEQYF | TGCAGCGTTTCCGGGACTAGCGATTTCTACGAGCAGTACTTC
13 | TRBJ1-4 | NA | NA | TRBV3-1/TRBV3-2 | CASSQDRGGELFF | TGTGCCAGCAGCCAAGATAGGGGGGGCGAACTGTTTTTT
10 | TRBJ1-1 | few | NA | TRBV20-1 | CSATDVDDFF | TGCAGTGCCACAGATGTAGACGATTTCTTT
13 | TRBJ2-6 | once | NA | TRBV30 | CAWRAAGANVLTF | TGTGCCTGGAGAGCGGCTGGGGCCAACGTCCTGACTTTC
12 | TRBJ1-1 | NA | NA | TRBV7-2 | CASHSMNTEAFF | TGTGCCAGCCACAGTATGAACACTGAAGCTTTCTTT
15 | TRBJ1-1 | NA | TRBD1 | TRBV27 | CASSPGTGGFGEAFF | TGTGCCAGCAGTCCGGGGACAGGGGGCTTTGGTGAAGCTTTCTTT
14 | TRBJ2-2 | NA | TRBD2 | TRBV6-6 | CASLSGGLDGELFF | TGTGCCTCGCTATCGGGGGGGCTAGACGGGGAGCTGTTTTTT
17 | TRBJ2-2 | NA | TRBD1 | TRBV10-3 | CAISGQGMTANTGELFF | TGTGCCATCAGCGGACAGGGGATGACCGCGAACACCGGGGAGCTGTTTTTT
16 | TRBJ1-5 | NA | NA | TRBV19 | CASSIPRGMGNQPQHF | TGTGCCAGTAGTATCCCCCGCGGGATGGGCAATCAGCCCCAGCATTTT
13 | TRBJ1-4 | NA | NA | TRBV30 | CAWSVAEREKLFF | TGTGCCTGGAGTGTAGCAGAGAGGGAAAAACTGTTTTTT
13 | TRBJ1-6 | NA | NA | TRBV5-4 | CASSLGQVSPLHF | TGTGCCAGCAGCTTGGGACAGGTTTCACCCCTCCACTTT
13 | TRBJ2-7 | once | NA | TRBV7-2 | CASSSRVSYEQYF | TGTGCCAGCAGCTCCAGGGTTTCCTACGAGCAGTACTTC
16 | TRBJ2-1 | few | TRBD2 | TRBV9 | CASSKGTSGLYNEQFF | TGTGCCAGCAGCAAAGGGACTAGCGGGCTATACAATGAGCAGTTCTTC
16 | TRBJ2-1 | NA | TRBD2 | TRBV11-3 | CASSSQSGAGGNEQFF | TGTGCCAGCAGCTCCCAGAGCGGGGCCGGAGGGAATGAGCAGTTCTTC
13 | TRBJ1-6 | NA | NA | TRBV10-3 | CAIGPGHQFALHF | TGTGCCATCGGACCGGGACATCAGTTCGCCCTCCACTTT
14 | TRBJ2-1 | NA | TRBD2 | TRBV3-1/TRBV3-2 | CASSLAGGQNEQFF | TGTGCCAGCAGCCTAGCGGGGGGGCAGAATGAGCAGTTCTTC
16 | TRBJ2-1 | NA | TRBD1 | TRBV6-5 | CASSYSRQGGTYEQFF | TGTGCCAGCAGTTACTCGAGACAGGGGGGGACATATGAGCAGTTCTTC
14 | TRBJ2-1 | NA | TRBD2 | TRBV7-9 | CASSLALAGDEQFF | TGTGCCAGCAGCTTAGCACTAGCGGGCGATGAGCAGTTCTTC
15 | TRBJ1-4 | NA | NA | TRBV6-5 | CASSYSRVTNEKLFF | TGTGCCAGCAGTTACTCCAGGGTTACTAATGAAAAACTGTTTTTT
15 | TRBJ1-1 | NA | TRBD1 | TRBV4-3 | CASSQEQGRNTEAFF | TGCGCCAGCAGCCAAGAACAGGGGCGGAACACTGAAGCTTTCTTT
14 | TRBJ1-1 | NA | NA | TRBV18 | CASSPGLGATEAFF | TGTGCCAGCTCACCAGGACTGGGGGCGACTGAAGCTTTCTTT
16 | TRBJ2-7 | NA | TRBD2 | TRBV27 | CASSSTSGGSVYEQYF | TGTGCCAGCAGTTCTACTAGCGGGGGTTCCGTATACGAGCAGTACTTC
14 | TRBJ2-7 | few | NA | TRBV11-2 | CASSPSGDSYEQYF | TGTGCCAGCAGCCCCTCAGGGGATAGCTACGAGCAGTACTTC
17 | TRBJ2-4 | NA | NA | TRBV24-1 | CATSDAPGGSAKNIQYF | TGTGCCACCAGTGATGCCCCAGGGGGGTCGGCCAAAAACATTCAGTACTTC
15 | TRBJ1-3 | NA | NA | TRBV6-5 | CASTPGPFGGNTIYF | TGTGCCAGCACCCCAGGGCCTTTCGGTGGAAACACCATATATTTT
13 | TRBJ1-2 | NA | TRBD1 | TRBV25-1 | CASSDGQGLGYTF | TGTGCCAGCAGCGATGGACAGGGGCTTGGCTACACCTTC
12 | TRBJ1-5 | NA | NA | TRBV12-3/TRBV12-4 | CASSLPPEPQHF | TGTGCCAGCAGTTTACCCCCGGAGCCCCAGCATTTT
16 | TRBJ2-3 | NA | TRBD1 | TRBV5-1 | CASSHAGTANSDTQYF | TGCGCCAGCAGCCACGCCGGGACAGCAAACTCAGATACGCAGTATTTT
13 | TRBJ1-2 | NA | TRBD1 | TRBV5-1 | CASSSDRVWGYTF | TGCGCCAGCAGCTCGGACAGGGTTTGGGGCTACACCTTC
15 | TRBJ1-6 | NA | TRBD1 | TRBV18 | CASSPETGVRSPLHF | TGTGCCAGCTCACCTGAGACAGGGGTACGGTCACCCCTCCACTTT
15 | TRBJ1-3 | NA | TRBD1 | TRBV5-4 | CASSSKDRDGNTIYF | TGTGCCAGCAGCTCTAAAGACAGGGACGGAAACACCATATATTTT
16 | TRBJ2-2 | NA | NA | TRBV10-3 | CAISGGGLPNTGELFF | TGTGCCATCAGTGGGGGAGGACTACCGAACACCGGGGAGCTGTTTTTT
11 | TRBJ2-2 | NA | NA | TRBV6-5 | CASSRTGELFF | TGTGCCAGCAGCAGGACCGGGGAGCTGTTTTTT
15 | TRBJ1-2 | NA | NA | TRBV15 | CATSTSAGGVYGYTF | TGTGCCACCAGCACCTCCGCGGGAGGGGTTTATGGCTACACCTTC
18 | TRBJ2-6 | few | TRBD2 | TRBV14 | CASSQGAGAGFGANVLTF | TGTGCCAGCAGCCAAGGAGCGGGGGCGGGGTTTGGGGCCAACGTCCTGACTTTC
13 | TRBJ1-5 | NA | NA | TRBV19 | CASSRWSNQPQHF | TGTGCCAGTTCTAGATGGAGCAATCAGCCCCAGCATTTT
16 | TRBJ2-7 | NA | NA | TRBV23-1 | CASSQSTVTRTYEQYF | TGCGCCAGCAGTCAATCAACGGTTACGCGGACCTACGAGCAGTACTTC
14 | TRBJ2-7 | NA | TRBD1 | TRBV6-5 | CASSPTGGGYEQYF | TGTGCCAGCAGTCCTACAGGGGGAGGCTACGAGCAGTACTTC
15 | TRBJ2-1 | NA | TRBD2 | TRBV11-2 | CASYRSLAGFNEQFF | TGTGCCAGCTACCGGTCGCTAGCGGGTTTCAATGAGCAGTTCTTC
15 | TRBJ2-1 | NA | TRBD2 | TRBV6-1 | CASSEGTSGRGEQFF | TGTGCCAGCAGTGAAGGGACTAGCGGGAGGGGTGAGCAGTTCTTC